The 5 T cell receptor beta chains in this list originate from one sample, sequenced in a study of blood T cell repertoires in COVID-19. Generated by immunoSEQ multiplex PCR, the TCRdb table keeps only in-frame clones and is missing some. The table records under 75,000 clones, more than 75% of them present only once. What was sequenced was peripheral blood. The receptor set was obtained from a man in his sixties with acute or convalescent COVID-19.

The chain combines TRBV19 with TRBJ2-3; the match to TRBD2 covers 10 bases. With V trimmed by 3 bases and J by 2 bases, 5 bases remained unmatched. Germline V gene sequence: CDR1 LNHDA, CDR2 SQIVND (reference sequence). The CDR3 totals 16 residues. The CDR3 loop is CASSIRTSGFTDTQYF. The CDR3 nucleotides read TGTGCCAGTAGTATTAGGACTAGCGGATTCACAGATACGCAGTATTTT.

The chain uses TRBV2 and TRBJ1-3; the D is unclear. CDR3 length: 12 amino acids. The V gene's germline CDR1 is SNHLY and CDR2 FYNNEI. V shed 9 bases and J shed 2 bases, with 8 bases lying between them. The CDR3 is CARGRTGNTIYF. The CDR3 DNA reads TGTGCCAGGGGCCGCACTGGAAACACCATATATTTT.

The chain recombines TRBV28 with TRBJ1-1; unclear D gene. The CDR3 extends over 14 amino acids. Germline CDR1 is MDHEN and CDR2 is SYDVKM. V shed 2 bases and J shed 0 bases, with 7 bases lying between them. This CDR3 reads CASSLVQLNTEAFF. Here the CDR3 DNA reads TGTGCCAGCAGTTTAGTTCAGTTGAACACTGAAGCTTTCTTT. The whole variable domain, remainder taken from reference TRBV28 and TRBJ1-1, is DVKVTQSSRYLVKRTGEKVFLECVQDMDHENMFWYRQDPGLGLRLIYFSYDVKMKEKGDIPEGYSVSREKKERFSLILESASTNQTSMYLCASSLVQLNTEAFFGQGTRLTVV.

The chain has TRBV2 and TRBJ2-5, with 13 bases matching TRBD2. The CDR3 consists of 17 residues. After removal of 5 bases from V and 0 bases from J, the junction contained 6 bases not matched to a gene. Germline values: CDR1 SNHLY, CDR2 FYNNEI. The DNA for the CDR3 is TGTGCCAGCAGTTCCGGGACTAGCGGGAAGTACCAAGAGACCCAGTACTTC. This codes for CASSSGTSGKYQETQYF. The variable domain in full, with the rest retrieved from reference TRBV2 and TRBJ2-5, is EPEVTQTPSHQVTQMGQEVILRCVPISNHLYFYWYRQILGQKVEFLVSFYNNEISEKSEIFDDQFSVERPDGSNFTLKIRSTKLEDSAMYFCASSSGTSGKYQETQYFGPGTRLLVL.

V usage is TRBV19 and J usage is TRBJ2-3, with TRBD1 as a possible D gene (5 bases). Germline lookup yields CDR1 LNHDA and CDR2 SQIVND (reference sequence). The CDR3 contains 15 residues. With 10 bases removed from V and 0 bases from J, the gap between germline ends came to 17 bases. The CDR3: CATGSGQGSTDTQYF. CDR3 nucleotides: TGTGCCACCGGATCAGGTCAGGGAAGCACAGATACGCAGTATTTT.